This T cell receptor (beta chain) was sequenced in a study of blood T cell repertoires in COVID-19 (dated by TCRdb to the early 2020s). For the wider study: Samples covering the acute and convalescent phases of COVID-19 were provided by collaborators in the United States, Italy and Spain. The prospective study material was composed of cDNA or gDNA derived from T cells, B-cell-depleted T cells, or PBMCs. The dataset comprised deeply sampled blood TCRbeta repertoires from subjects exposed to, actively infected with, or recovered from COVID-19. A freely available public database, intended as a resource for researchers studying the immune response to SARS-CoV-2, is where the repertoires were released. The samples were drawn from the first 160 participants of the ongoing ImmuneRACE study and from 950 to 1,500 subjects provided by 6 global collaborators. A de-identified subject ID, COVID-19 status, age in years and sex were almost always included in the sample metadata. Where available, HLA class I and class II types were obtained from metadata supplied by the sample provider rather than from assay-based typing.

TCRbeta CDR3 regions were amplified from genomic DNA by means of the immunoSEQ Assay, a bias-controlled multiplex PCR. Per the source publication's procedure: The number of nucleated cells in each sample was estimated from the amplification of reference gene primers within the assay. To quantify the absolute abundance of each unique TCRbeta CDR3 rearrangement, sequence reads were collapsed and filtered. For each sample, productive Simpson clonality was calculated as the square root of Simpson's diversity index over productive rearrangements. The immuneACCESS repertoire file appears here via TCRdb, limited to in-frame rearrangements. These files lack a portion of the clones; in checked studies, under half of the deficit traces to unresolved V genes, and the cause of the others is not known. V and J calls and clone size come straight from that table; D and trimming were deduced from the DNA. The sample profile shows roughly 200,000 clones; around 75% of them were found once. The ten largest clones capture approximately 6% of the sample.

In Seattle, one collaborating source enrolled patients while the infection was active and tracked those patients longitudinally over the course of disease. Each collaborating institution followed its own protocols to collect whole blood in K2EDTA tubes. For TCRbeta analysis, collaborators shipped samples in one of three forms: frozen whole blood, isolated PBMCs, or DNA extracted from either of those sample types. General findings and caveats noted by the study authors: Clinical and demographic metadata were provided uncurated, with the amount varying by source and participant.

At the junction V is shortened by 0 bases and J by 2 bases; bases outside the gene matches: 7. The cysteine opens and the phenylalanine closes a CDR3 of 18 amino acids. Left in the record is the CDR3 DNA by itself, 54 bases read in frame from the first base. Per the germline V gene, ENHRY is the CDR1 and SYGVKD is the CDR2. This clone has only one observation. The clone's antigen remains unknown. Per-nucleotide qualities are absent, and no much larger clonotype sits a single base away. The rearranged segments are TRBV10-3 and TRBJ1-5; 10 middle bases align to TRBD1. Source material: peripheral blood. This TCR was sampled from a woman aged 35 to 49 with COVID-19, enrolled during active disease. The nucleotides are TGTGCCATCAGTGAGTCCCGACAGGGGGCCGGTGGCAATCAGCCCCAGCATTTT. This encodes CAISESRQGAGGNQPQHF.